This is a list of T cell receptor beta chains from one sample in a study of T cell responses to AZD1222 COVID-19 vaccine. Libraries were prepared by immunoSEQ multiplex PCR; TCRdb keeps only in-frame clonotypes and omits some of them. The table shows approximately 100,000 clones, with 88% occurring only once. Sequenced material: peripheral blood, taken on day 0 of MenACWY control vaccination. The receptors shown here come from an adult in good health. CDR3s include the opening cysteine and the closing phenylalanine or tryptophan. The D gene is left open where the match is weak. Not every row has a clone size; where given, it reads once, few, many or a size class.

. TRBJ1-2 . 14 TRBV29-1 TGCAGCGTTGAAGATGGATTGCTGCTTTATGGCTACACCTTC CSVEDGLLLYGYTF
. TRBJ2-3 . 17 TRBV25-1 TGTGCCAGCAGTGAATCTAGGACTCCCAGACGCACAGATACGCAGTATTTT CASSESRTPRRTDTQYF
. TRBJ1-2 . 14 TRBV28 TGTGCCAGCAGTTTAAGAGGGGCTACCTATGGCTACACCTTC CASSLRGATYGYTF
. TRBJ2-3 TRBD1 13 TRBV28 TGTGCCATCCAATCTCAGGGGGCGCGTACGCAGTATTTT CAIQSQGARTQYF
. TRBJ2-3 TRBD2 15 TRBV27 TGTGCCAGCAGTTCCAGCGGGAGTATCGTAGATACGCAGTATTTT CASSSSGSIVDTQYF
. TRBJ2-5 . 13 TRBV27 TGTGCCAGCAGTCCACGCGTCGCAGAGACCCAGTACTTC CASSPRVAETQYF
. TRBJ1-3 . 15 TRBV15 TGTGCCACCAGCCTGCGGTCGGGCTCTGGAAACACCATATATTTT CATSLRSGSGNTIYF
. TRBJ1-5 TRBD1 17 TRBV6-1 TGTGCCAGCAGTGAACGGGCAGGGGGGGGAGGCAATCAGCCCCAGCATTTT CASSERAGGGGNQPQHF
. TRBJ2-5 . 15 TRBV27 TGTGCCAGCAGCAGACAGCTCCACCGGGGAGAGACCCAGTACTTC CASSRQLHRGETQYF
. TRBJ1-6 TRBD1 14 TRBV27 TGTGCCAGCAGTTTCGACAGGGGGAATTCACCCCTCCACTTT CASSFDRGNSPLHF
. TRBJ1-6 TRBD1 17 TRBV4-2 TGTGCCAGCAGCCAAGTTTATGACCCAGGGGGCTACTCACCCCTCCACTTT CASSQVYDPGGYSPLHF
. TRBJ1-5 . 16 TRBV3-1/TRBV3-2 TGTGCCAGCAGCCAAGTCAGCTTTAGGCAACATCAGCCCCAGCATTTT CASSQVSFRQHQPQHF
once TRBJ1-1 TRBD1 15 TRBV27 TGTGCCAGCAGACCAAGGGCGGACAGGGCCACTGAAGCTTTCTTT CASRPRADRATEAFF
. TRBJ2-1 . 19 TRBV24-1 TGTGCCACCAGTGATTTAAAGCCCATTGGCAGGGCTGGGTACAATGAGCAGTTCTTC CATSDLKPIGRAGYNEQFF
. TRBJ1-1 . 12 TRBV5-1 TGCGCCAGCTTGGGGCAGGGCACTGAAGCTTTCTTT CASLGQGTEAFF
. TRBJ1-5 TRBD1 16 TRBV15 TGTGCCACCAGCCAGAAGGGACAGGGGAAAGGTCAGCCCCAGCATTTT CATSQKGQGKGQPQHF
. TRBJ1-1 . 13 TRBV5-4 TGTGCCAGCAGCATCTTGAAGAACACTGAAGCTTTCTTT CASSILKNTEAFF
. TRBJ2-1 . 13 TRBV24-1 TGTGCCCCTTGCCCCAATGCAGCCGATGAGCAGTTCTTC CAPCPNAADEQFF
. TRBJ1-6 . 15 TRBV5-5 TGTGCCAGCAGCTTGGGCTTCGGGCTCGGTTCACCCCTCCACTTT CASSLGFGLGSPLHF
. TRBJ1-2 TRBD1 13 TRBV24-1 TGTGCCACCAGTGGACAGGGGCTCCAAGGCTACACCTTC CATSGQGLQGYTF
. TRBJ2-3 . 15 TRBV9 TGTGCCAGCAGCCCCAGCGCCGGGTTAAAAGATACGCAGTATTTT CASSPSAGLKDTQYF
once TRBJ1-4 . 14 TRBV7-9 TGTGCCAGTTCTTCAAGCGGGGATTGGGAAAAACTGTTTTTT CASSSSGDWEKLFF
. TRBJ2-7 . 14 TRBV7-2 TGTGCCAGCAGAAATGGGGGGAGCGGCTACGAGCAGTACTTC CASRNGGSGYEQYF
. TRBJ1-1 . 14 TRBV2 TGTGCCAGCAGTGAGCGGCAGGGGAGCACTGAAGCTTTCTTT CASSERQGSTEAFF
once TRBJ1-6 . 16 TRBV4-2 TGTGCCAGCAGCCAAGATTATGGGGCAGCTCAATTCACCCTCCACTTT CASSQDYGAAQFTLHF
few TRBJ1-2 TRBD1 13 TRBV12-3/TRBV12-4 TGTGCCAGCAGTCTCAGGGGGCCGGGAGGCTACACCTTC CASSLRGPGGYTF
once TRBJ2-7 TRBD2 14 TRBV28 TGTGCCAGCACCCCAACTAGCGGGGCCTACGAGCAGTACTTC CASTPTSGAYEQYF
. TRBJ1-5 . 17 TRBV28 TGTGCCAGCAGTACAACCGGGACACCCCTCGGCAATCAGCCCCAGCATTTT CASSTTGTPLGNQPQHF
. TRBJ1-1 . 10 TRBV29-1 TGCAGCGTTGAACACACTGAAGCTTTCTTT CSVEHTEAFF